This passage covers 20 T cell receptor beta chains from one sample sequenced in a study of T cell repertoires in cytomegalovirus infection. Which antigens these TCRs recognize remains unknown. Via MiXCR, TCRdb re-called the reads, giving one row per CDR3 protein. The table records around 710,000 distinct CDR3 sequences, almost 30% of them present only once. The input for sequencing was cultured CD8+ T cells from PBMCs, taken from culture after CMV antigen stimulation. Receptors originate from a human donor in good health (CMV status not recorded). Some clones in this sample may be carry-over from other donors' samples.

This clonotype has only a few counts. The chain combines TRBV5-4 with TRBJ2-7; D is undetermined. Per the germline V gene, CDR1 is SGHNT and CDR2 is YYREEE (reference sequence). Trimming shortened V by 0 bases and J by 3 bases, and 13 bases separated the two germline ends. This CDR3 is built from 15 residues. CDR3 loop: CASSLEAETFYEQYF. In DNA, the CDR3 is TGTGCCAGCAGCTTGGAGGCAGAGACCTTCTACGAGCAGTACTTC. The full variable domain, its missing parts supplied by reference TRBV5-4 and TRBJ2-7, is ETGVTQSPTHLIKTRGQQVTLRCSSQSGHNTVSWYQQALGQGPQFIFQYYREEENGRGNFPPRFSGLQFPNYSSELNVNALELDDSALYLCASSLEAETFYEQYFGPGTRLTVT.

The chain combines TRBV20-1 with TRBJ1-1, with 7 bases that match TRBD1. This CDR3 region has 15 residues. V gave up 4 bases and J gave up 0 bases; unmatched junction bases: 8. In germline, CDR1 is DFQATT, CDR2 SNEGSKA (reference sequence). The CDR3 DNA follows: TGCAGTGCTATAGAAGGGGGCCGTTTGAACACTGAAGCTTTCTTT. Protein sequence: CSAIEGGRLNTEAFF.

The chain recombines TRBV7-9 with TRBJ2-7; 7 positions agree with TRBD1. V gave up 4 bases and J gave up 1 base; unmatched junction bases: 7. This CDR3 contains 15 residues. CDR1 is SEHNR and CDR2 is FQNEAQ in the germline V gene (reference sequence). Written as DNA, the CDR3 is TGTGCCAGCAGCTCGAAAAAGACAGGGTCCTACGAGCAGTACTTC. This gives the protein CASSSKKTGSYEQYF.

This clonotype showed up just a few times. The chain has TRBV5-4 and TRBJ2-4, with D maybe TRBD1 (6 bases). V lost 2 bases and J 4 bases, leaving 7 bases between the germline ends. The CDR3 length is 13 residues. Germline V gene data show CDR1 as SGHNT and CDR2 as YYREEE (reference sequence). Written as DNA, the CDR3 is TGTGCCAGCAGCTTTGGACAGAAAAACATTCAGTACTTC. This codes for CASSFGQKNIQYF.

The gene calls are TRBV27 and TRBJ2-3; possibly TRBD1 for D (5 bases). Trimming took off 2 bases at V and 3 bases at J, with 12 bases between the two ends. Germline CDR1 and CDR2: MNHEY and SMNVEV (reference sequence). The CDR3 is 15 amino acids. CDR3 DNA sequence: TGTGCCAGCAGTTTAGGGGCCAGGGCAACAGATACGCAGTATTTT. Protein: CASSLGARATDTQYF.

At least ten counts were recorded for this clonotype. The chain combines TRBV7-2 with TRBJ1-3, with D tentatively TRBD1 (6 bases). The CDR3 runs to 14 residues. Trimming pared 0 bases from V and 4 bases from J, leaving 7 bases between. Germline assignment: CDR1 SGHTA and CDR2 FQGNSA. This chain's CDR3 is CASSLAGAGNTIYF. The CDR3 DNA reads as TGTGCCAGCAGCTTAGCGGGGGCGGGAAACACCATATATTTT. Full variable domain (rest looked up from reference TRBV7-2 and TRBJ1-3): GAGVSQSPSNKVTEKGKDVELRCDPISGHTALYWYRQSLGQGLEFLIYFQGNSAPDKSGLPSDRFSAERTGGSVSTLTIQRTQQEDSAVYLCASSLAGAGNTIYFGEGSWLTVV.

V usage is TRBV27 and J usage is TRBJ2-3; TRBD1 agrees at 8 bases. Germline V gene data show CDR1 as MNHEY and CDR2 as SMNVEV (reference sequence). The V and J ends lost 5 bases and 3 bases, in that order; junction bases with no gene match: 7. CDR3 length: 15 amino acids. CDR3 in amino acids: CASSPRTGYTDTQYF. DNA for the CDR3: TGTGCCAGCAGTCCCCGGACAGGGTATACAGATACGCAGTATTTT.

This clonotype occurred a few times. The CDR3 spells CASSEARTGAYNEQFF. CDR3 in DNA: TGTGCCAGCAGTGAAGCTAGGACAGGGGCCTACAATGAGCAGTTCTTC. The V and J genes are TRBV2 and TRBJ2-1; 9 bases are shared with TRBD1. Germline lookup yields CDR1 SNHLY and CDR2 FYNNEI. V was clipped by 0 bases and J by 2 bases; unmatched bases: 2. The CDR3 totals 16 residues.

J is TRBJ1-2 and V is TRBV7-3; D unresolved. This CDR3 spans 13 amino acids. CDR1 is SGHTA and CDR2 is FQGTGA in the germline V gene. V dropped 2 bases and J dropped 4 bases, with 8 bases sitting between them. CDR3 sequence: CASSLAGLYGYTF. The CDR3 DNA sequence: TGTGCCAGCAGCTTAGCAGGTCTCTATGGCTACACCTTC.

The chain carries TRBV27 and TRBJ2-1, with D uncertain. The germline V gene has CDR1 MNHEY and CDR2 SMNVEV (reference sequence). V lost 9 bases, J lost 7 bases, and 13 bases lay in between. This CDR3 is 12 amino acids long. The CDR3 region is CASSGTANEQFF. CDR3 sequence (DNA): TGTGCCAGTTCCGGTACGGCAAATGAGCAGTTCTTC.

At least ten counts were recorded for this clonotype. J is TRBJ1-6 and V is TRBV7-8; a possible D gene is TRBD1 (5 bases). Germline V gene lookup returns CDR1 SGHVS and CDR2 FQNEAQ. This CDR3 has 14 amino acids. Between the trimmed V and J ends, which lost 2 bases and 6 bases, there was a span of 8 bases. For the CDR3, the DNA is TGTGCCAGCAGCTTAAAAGGGGTTAATTCACCCCTCCACTTT. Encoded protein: CASSLKGVNSPLHF.

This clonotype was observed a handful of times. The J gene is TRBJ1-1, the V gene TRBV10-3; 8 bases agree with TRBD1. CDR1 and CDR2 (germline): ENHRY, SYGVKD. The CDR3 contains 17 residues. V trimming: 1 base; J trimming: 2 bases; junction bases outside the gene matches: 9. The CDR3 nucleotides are TGTGCCATCAGTGAGTTCCTCGGGACAGGAGACAACACTGAAGCTTTCTTT. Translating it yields CAISEFLGTGDNTEAFF.

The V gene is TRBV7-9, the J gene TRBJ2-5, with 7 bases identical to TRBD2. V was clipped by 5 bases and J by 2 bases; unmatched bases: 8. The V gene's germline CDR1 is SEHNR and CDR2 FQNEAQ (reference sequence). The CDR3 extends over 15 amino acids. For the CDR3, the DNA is TGTGCCAGCAGCCCCGACGGACTAGAACAAGAGACCCAGTACTTC. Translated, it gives CASSPDGLEQETQYF. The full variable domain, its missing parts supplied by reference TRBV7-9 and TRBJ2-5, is DTGVSQNPRHKITKRGQNVTFRCDPISEHNRLYWYRQTLGQGPEFLTYFQNEAQLEKSRLLSDRFSAERPKGSFSTLEIQRTEQGDSAMYLCASSPDGLEQETQYFGPGTRLLVL.

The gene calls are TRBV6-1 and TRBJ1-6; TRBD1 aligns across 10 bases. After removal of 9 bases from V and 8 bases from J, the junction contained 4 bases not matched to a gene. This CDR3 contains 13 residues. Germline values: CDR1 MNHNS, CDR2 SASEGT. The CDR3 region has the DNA TGTGCCAGTCAGACAGGGGGCTATTCACCCCTCCACTTT. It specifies CASQTGGYSPLHF.

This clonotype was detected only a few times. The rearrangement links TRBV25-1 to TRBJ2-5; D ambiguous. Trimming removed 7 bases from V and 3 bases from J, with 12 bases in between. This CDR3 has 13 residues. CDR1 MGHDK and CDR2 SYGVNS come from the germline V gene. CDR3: CASTQWAEETQYF. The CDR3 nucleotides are TGTGCCAGCACCCAATGGGCCGAAGAGACCCAGTACTTC.

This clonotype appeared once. CDR3 nucleotides: TGTGCCAGTACCCAGCGGGGGAGGAGCACTGAAGCTTTCTTT. It yields the protein CASTQRGRSTEAFF. J is TRBJ1-1 and V is TRBV19; weak D call: TRBD1 (5 bases). The germline V gene encodes CDR1 LNHDA and CDR2 SQIVND (reference sequence). The germline V and J ends were trimmed by 7 bases and 4 bases, with 16 bases remaining between them. CDR3 length equals 14 residues.

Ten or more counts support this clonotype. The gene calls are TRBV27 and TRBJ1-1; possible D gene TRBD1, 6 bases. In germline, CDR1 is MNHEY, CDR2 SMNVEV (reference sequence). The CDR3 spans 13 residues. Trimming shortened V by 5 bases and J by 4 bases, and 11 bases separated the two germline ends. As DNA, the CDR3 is TGTGCCAGCAGTCTCTCAGGGGTCACTGAAGCTTTCTTT. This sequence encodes CASSLSGVTEAFF.

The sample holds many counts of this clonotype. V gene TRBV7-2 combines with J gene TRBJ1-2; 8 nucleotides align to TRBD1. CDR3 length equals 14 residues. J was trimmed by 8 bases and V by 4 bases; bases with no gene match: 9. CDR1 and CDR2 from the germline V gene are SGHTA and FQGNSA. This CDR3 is CASSSDRGIYGYTF. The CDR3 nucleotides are TGTGCCAGCAGCTCAGACAGGGGCATCTACGGCTACACCTTC.

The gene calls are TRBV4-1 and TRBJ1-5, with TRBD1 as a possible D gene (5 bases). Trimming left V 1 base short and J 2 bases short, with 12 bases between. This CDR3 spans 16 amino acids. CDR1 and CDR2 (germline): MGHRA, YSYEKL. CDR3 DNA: TGCGCCAGCAGCCAAGGCCAGGGTTTTGGCAATCAGCCCCAGCATTTT. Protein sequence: CASSQGQGFGNQPQHF.

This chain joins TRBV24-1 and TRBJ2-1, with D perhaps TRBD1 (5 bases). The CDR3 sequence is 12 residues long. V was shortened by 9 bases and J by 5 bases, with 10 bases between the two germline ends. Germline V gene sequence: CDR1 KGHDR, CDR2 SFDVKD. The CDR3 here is CATQSRDNEQFF. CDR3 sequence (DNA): TGTGCCACCCAGAGCAGGGACAATGAGCAGTTCTTC.